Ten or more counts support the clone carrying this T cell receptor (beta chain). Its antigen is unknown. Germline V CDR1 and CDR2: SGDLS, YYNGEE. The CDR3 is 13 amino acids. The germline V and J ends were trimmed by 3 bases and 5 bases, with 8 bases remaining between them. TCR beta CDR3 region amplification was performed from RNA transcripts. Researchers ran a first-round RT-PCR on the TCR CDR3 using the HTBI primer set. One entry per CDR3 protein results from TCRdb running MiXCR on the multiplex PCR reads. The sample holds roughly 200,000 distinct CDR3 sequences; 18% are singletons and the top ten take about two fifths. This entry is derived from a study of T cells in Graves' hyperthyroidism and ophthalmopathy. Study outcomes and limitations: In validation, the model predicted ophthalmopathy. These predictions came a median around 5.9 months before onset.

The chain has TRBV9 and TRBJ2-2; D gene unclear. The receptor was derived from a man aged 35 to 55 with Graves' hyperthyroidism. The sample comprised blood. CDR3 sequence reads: CASSASRTGELFF. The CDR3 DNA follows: TGTGCCAGCAGCGCAAGTCGTACCGGGGAGCTGTTTTTT.